This is a list of T cell receptor beta chains from one sample in a study of metastatic and nonmetastatic thyroid tumors. MiXCR was used by TCRdb to re-call the PCR reads. This table has some 17,000 clones, about 25% appearing once. Sequenced sample: adjacent normal tissue. The receptors shown here come from a female donor with papillary thyroid cancer or a benign thyroid nodule (not recorded which). Some clones in this sample may be carry-over from other donors' samples. Both conserved end residues are part of each CDR3. The D gene is left open where the match is weak. Clone size is stated in some rows and not others, as once, few, many or a class when expanded.

v_call	clone_size	j_call	d_call	cdr3_nt	cdr3_aa
TRBV2	NA	TRBJ2-1	NA	TGTGCCAGCAATGCCCAAGTCGATGAGCAGTTCTTC	CASNAQVDEQFF
TRBV28	few	TRBJ2-6	NA	TGTGCCAGCACCCTGGGGGGATCTAGGGCCAACGTCCTGACTTTC	CASTLGGSRANVLTF
TRBV27	hyperexpanded	TRBJ1-1	NA	TGTGCCAGCAGTTCTTCAGGGGTCCCTACGGGCACTGAAGCTTTCTTT	CASSSSGVPTGTEAFF
TRBV7-3	NA	TRBJ2-1	NA	TGTGCCAGCAGCTTAACGGGTTCCCCCTACAATGAGCAGTTCTTC	CASSLTGSPYNEQFF
TRBV11-3	medium-sized	TRBJ2-7	TRBD2	TGTGCCAGCAGCCCTCAACTAGCGCGCTCCTACGAGCAGTACTTC	CASSPQLARSYEQYF
TRBV11-2	once	TRBJ2-2	NA	TGTTCCAGCAGCCTTCAACGGGGCCGTGGTACCGGGGAGCTGTTTTTT	CSSSLQRGRGTGELFF
TRBV6-2/TRBV6-3	NA	TRBJ2-7	NA	TGTGCCAGCGCACCACGAGGGACTTCGGCCTACGAGCAGTACTTC	CASAPRGTSAYEQYF
TRBV6-1	NA	TRBJ2-7	NA	TGTGCCAGCAGTGATTCCAGGCTTGATTCGACCTACGAGCAGTACTTC	CASSDSRLDSTYEQYF
TRBV28	few	TRBJ2-7	NA	TGTGCCATCAGCCAAGGGACCCATCAGGGCGAGCAGTACTTC	CAISQGTHQGEQYF
TRBV7-9	NA	TRBJ2-7	NA	TGTGCCAGCAGCTCCCTTTTCTACGAGCAGTACTTC	CASSSLFYEQYF
TRBV7-9	many	TRBJ2-7	NA	TGTGCCAGCAGCTTAGTGGGCGAATCCTACGAGCAGTACTTC	CASSLVGESYEQYF
TRBV7-9	few	TRBJ2-2	NA	TGTGCCAGCAGCTCAGGGGGGCAAAACACCGGGGAGCTGTTTTTT	CASSSGGQNTGELFF
TRBV6-5	NA	TRBJ2-7	NA	TGTGCCAGCAGTTACTCGCTTCGCGGCGGAAAATACGAGCAGTACTTC	CASSYSLRGGKYEQYF
TRBV4-3	NA	TRBJ2-2	NA	TGCGCCAGCAGCCAAGATTATCGGGGGGCTAACACCGGGGAGCTGTTTTTT	CASSQDYRGANTGELFF
TRBV29-1	NA	TRBJ2-2	NA	TGCAGCGTTGATCTAGGTCGGGGAGCCGGGGAGCTGTTTTTT	CSVDLGRGAGELFF
TRBV20-1	NA	TRBJ1-6	NA	TGCAGTGCTCGCCTCCTAGGGGATTCACCCCTCCACTTT	CSARLLGDSPLHF
TRBV5-1	NA	TRBJ1-5	NA	TGCGCCAGCAGCCCCGACGGGGCAACTAATCAGCCCCAGCATTTT	CASSPDGATNQPQHF
TRBV10-3	few	TRBJ1-1	NA	TGTGCCATCAGCCCAGGGACAAATCAGAACACTGAAGCTTTCTTT	CAISPGTNQNTEAFF
TRBV20-1	NA	TRBJ2-1	TRBD2	TGCAGTGCTAGAGTTTGGGAGGGAGTCAGCAATGAGCAGTTCTTC	CSARVWEGVSNEQFF
TRBV11-2	NA	TRBJ2-1	NA	TGTGCCAGCAGCTTAGACGCGGCAGGGGGGCATGAGCAGTTCTTC	CASSLDAAGGHEQFF
TRBV19	many	TRBJ2-1	TRBD2	TGTGCCAGTAGTATTGAAAATAGCGGGCCACGTAATGAGCAGTTCTTC	CASSIENSGPRNEQFF
TRBV6-1	NA	TRBJ1-6	TRBD1	TGTGCCAGCAGCTCTGGGACAGGGGCCCGGGCACCCCTCCACTTT	CASSSGTGARAPLHF
TRBV27	few	TRBJ1-2	NA	TGTGCCAGCAGTCCACTTGGGGACGGCTACACCTTC	CASSPLGDGYTF
TRBV27	NA	TRBJ2-3	TRBD1	TGTGACAGCAGTTTACAGGGGACAGATACGCAGTACTTT	CDSSLQGTDTQYF
TRBV2	medium-sized	TRBJ2-4	TRBD2	TGTGCCAGCAGTGAAGGATTTGCTAGCGGGAAGGGAAACATTCAGTACTTC	CASSEGFASGKGNIQYF
TRBV19	NA	TRBJ1-1	TRBD1	TGTGCCAGTAGTAATATCCAACAGGGGGAAGTTGAAGCTTTCTTT	CASSNIQQGEVEAFF
TRBV27	few	TRBJ1-2	NA	TGTGCCAGCAAGACCACAGGGTACGGCTACACCTTC	CASKTTGYGYTF
TRBV4-3	NA	TRBJ2-6	TRBD1	TGCGCCAGCAGCCAGTCCAACAGGGGGACTGTGGCCAACGTCCTGACTTTC	CASSQSNRGTVANVLTF
TRBV12-3/TRBV12-4	NA	TRBJ1-1	NA	TGTGCCAGCAGTTTATTGGCGGGGAAGAAGGTAGCTTTCTTT	CASSLLAGKKVAFF
TRBV5-1	few	TRBJ2-7	TRBD2	TGCGCCAGCAGCTTGGATCGCGGGAGTATCGACGAGCAGTACTTC	CASSLDRGSIDEQYF
TRBV7-2	NA	TRBJ1-6	NA	TGTGCCAGCAGCTTAGCGGCGGATTCGGCCCTCCACTTT	CASSLAADSALHF
TRBV12-3/TRBV12-4	few	TRBJ1-2	NA	TGTGCCAGCAGCCAGGGACAAACCGGCTACACCTTC	CASSQGQTGYTF
TRBV2	few	TRBJ1-1	TRBD1	TGTGCCAGCAGTTTGGACAGGGGGGGAACTGAAGCTTTCTTT	CASSLDRGGTEAFF
TRBV6-5	few	TRBJ1-2	NA	TGTGCCAGCAGTTACCAGGGCATGAACTATGGCTACACCTTC	CASSYQGMNYGYTF
TRBV28	NA	TRBJ1-6	NA	TGTGCCAGCAGCCACGGGGGCGGTAGTTCCCTCCACTTT	CASSHGGGSSLHF
TRBV11-1	few	TRBJ2-1	TRBD2	TGTGCCAGCAGCTTGGGGACTAACTACAATGAGCAGTTCTTC	CASSLGTNYNEQFF
TRBV6-1	NA	TRBJ2-7	TRBD2	TGTGCCAGCAGTAAAGGAGGTACTAGCGGGTTCGAGCAGTACTTC	CASSKGGTSGFEQYF
TRBV28	few	TRBJ1-5	NA	TGTGCCAGCAGTTTGGGGCAGCCCCAGCATTTT	CASSLGQPQHF
TRBV15	few	TRBJ2-7	NA	TGTGCCACCAGCAGAGATCGGGCCGAGCAGTACTTC	CATSRDRAEQYF
TRBV7-9	NA	TRBJ1-1	NA	TGTGCCAGCAGCATGGGGCCGAACACTGAAGCTTTCTTT	CASSMGPNTEAFF
TRBV2	few	TRBJ1-1	NA	TGTGCCAGCAGTGCACAGGGCGGTTTGAACACTGAAGCTTTCTTT	CASSAQGGLNTEAFF
TRBV5-1	NA	TRBJ2-1	TRBD2	TGCGCCAGCAGCCCAACACCGGGACTAGGGACCAATAAGCAGTTCTTC	CASSPTPGLGTNKQFF
TRBV6-5	few	TRBJ1-1	NA	TGTGCCCGCAGTTACTTCCAACATAGTCTGAACACTGAAGCTTTCTTT	CARSYFQHSLNTEAFF